This is a list of T cell receptor beta chains from one sample in a study of cytomegalovirus exposure and HLA in healthy donors. Here immunoSEQ multiplex PCR was the method, and the copy in TCRdb shows in-frame clones only, minus some. The ten most abundant clones cover less than 3.5% of a sample with 110,000 to 150,000 clones. The sample was PBMCs. These receptor sequences come from a man aged 40-49 years in good health and CMV-seronegative. Each CDR3 is given with its conserved first and last residue. The D gene is left open where the match is weak.

>-|TRBV18|TRBJ2-6
CASSPLRDSGANVLTF
TGTGCCAGCTCACCACTGAGGGACTCTGGGGCCAACGTCCTGACTTTC
>TRBD2|TRBV9|TRBJ2-3
CASSVAGRGITDTQYF
TGTGCCAGCAGCGTAGCTGGGAGGGGAATCACAGATACGCAGTATTTT
>TRBD2|TRBV7-9|TRBJ2-3
CASGSAGVDTQYF
TGTGCCAGCGGTTCAGCGGGAGTTGATACGCAGTATTTT
>TRBD2|TRBV5-6|TRBJ2-3
CASSPGTSGDTQYF
TGTGCCAGCAGCCCGGGGACTAGCGGGGATACGCAGTATTTT
>-|TRBV5-8|TRBJ1-4
CASSLEGIGFF
TGTGCCAGCAGCTTGGAGGGGATCGGTTTTTTT
>-|TRBV19|TRBJ2-2
CASSSGSQITGELFF
TGTGCCAGTTCCTCCGGGTCCCAGATAACCGGGGAGCTGTTTTTT
>TRBD1|TRBV19|TRBJ1-1
CASSISPGGNTEAFF
TGTGCCAGTAGTATATCACCAGGGGGGAACACTGAAGCTTTCTTT
>-|TRBV7-2|TRBJ1-6
CASSLRGTSNSPLHF
TGTGCCAGCAGCTTAAGGGGGACCTCCAATTCACCCCTCCACTTT
>-|TRBV7-8|TRBJ2-3
CASSLEVVQIAQYF
TGTGCCAGCAGCTTAGAAGTCGTGCAGATTGCGCAGTATTTT
>TRBD1|TRBV7-9|TRBJ1-6
CASSVGTGNSPLHF
TGTGCCAGCAGCGTGGGGACAGGGAATTCACCCCTCCACTTT
>-|TRBV7-6|TRBJ1-1
CASSLVRGNTEAFF
TGTGCCAGCAGCTTAGTCAGGGGGAACACTGAAGCTTTCTTT
>TRBD2|TRBV9|TRBJ2-3
CASSVGGGGTTDTQYF
TGTGCCAGCAGCGTAGGCGGCGGGGGGACTACAGATACGCAGTATTTT
>TRBD2|TRBV5-1|TRBJ2-1
CASSVDGTSGGPYNEQFF
TGCGCCAGCAGCGTAGACGGGACTAGCGGGGGACCCTACAATGAGCAGTTCTTC
>TRBD1|TRBV6-6|TRBJ1-1
CASSHRDRVGDTEAFF
TGTGCCAGCAGTCACCGGGACAGGGTAGGTGACACTGAAGCTTTCTTT
>-|TRBV2|TRBJ1-2
CASSYFSGYTF
TGTGCCAGCAGTTACTTCTCTGGCTACACCTTC
>TRBD1|TRBV7-2|TRBJ2-1
CASSFHRGRINEQFF
TGTGCCAGCAGCTTCCACAGGGGCAGAATCAATGAGCAGTTCTTC
>-|TRBV5-1|TRBJ2-1
CASSLSGGLVYNEQFF
TGCGCCAGCAGCCTCTCAGGGGGGCTCGTCTACAATGAGCAGTTCTTC
>-|TRBV7-2|TRBJ1-2
CASSSILNRVRLEGYTF
TGTGCCAGCAGCTCAATTTTAAACAGGGTACGACTTGAGGGCTACACCTTC
>-|TRBV6-4|TRBJ2-7
CASIVLRGNEQYF
TGTGCCAGCATAGTACTCAGGGGTAACGAGCAGTACTTC
>-|TRBV5-1|TRBJ1-4
CASSRDRQAGEKLFF
TGCGCCAGCAGCAGGGACCGACAGGCTGGAGAAAAACTGTTTTTT
>-|TRBV2|TRBJ1-2
CASSVRQGNYGYTF
TGTGCCAGCAGTGTTCGCCAGGGTAACTATGGCTACACCTTC
>-|TRBV5-4|TRBJ1-5
CASSLGPEEHQPQHF
TGTGCCAGCAGCTTGGGACCGGAGGAACATCAGCCCCAGCATTTT
>TRBD1|TRBV7-3|TRBJ2-7
CASSPNAGQGYEQYF
TGTGCCAGCAGCCCGAACGCGGGACAGGGGTACGAGCAGTACTTC
>-|TRBV29-1|TRBJ2-5
CSVVETSQETQYF
TGCAGCGTTGTAGAGACTAGCCAAGAGACCCAGTACTTC
>-|TRBV11-2|TRBJ1-1
CASSLDGLNTEAFF
TGTGCCAGCAGCCTAGACGGTCTGAACACTGAAGCTTTCTTT
>TRBD1|TRBV9|TRBJ2-1
CASSVTGTGGYNEQFF
TGTGCCAGCAGCGTCACCGGGACAGGGGGTTACAATGAGCAGTTCTTC
>-|TRBV7-6|TRBJ2-2
CASSLAQINTGELFF
TGTGCCAGCAGCTTAGCACAGATCAACACCGGGGAGCTGTTTTTT
>-|TRBV5-1|TRBJ1-3
CASSLMARETGNTIYF
TGCGCCAGCAGCTTGATGGCCAGGGAAACAGGAAACACCATATATTTT
>TRBD2|TRBV28|TRBJ2-3
CASSQTLGGIVPLSTDTQYF
TGTGCCAGCAGTCAGACGCTCGGGGGGATTGTACCTTTAAGCACAGATACGCAGTATTTT
>TRBD1|TRBV4-3|TRBJ1-1
CASSQVDRGNTEAFF
TGCGCCAGCAGCCAAGTAGACAGGGGGAACACTGAAGCTTTCTTT
>-|TRBV15|TRBJ1-1
CATSRQGVIAEAFF
TGTGCCACCAGCAGACAGGGTGTAATAGCTGAAGCTTTCTTT
>TRBD2|TRBV12-5|TRBJ2-1
CASGLRAGGLNEQFF
TGTGCTAGTGGTTTACGAGCGGGGGGGCTCAATGAGCAGTTCTTC
>TRBD2|TRBV7-3|TRBJ2-3
CASSAGLAGPGGQYF
TGTGCCAGCAGCGCTGGACTAGCGGGCCCGGGGGGGCAGTATTTT
>TRBD1|TRBV18|TRBJ2-3
CASSPTGQGDTQYF
TGTGCCAGCTCCCCGACAGGGCAGGGAGATACGCAGTATTTT
>-|TRBV7-2|TRBJ2-3
CASSPTASRGGGTQYF
TGTGCCAGCAGCCCCACCGCGTCGCGGGGTGGCGGGACGCAGTATTTT
>-|TRBV13|TRBJ2-2
CASSLQRQTTGELFF
TGTGCCAGCAGCTTACAGCGACAGACCACCGGGGAGCTGTTTTTT
>TRBD2|TRBV28|TRBJ2-7
CASSFGRGGLRQYF
TGTGCCAGCAGTTTCGGTCGCGGGGGTCTTCGCCAGTACTTC
>TRBD1|TRBV11-3|TRBJ2-2
CASSLGQTGETGELFF
TGTGCCAGCAGCTTAGGCCAGACAGGGGAGACCGGGGAGCTGTTTTTT
>TRBD2|TRBV6-6|TRBJ2-2
CASSQGGGNTGELFF
TGTGCCAGCAGTCAAGGCGGGGGGAACACCGGGGAGCTGTTTTTT
>-|TRBV9|TRBJ2-7
CASSGTAATFYEQYF
TGTGCCAGCAGCGGGACAGCGGCCACCTTCTACGAGCAGTACTTC
>TRBD1|TRBV10-3|TRBJ2-5
CAIKAGTGEETQYF
TGTGCCATCAAAGCAGGGACAGGGGAAGAGACCCAGTACTTC
>-|TRBV5-4|TRBJ1-4
CASSSSSGATNEKLFF
TGTGCCAGCAGCTCATCCTCCGGTGCAACTAATGAAAAACTGTTTTTT
>TRBD1|TRBV5-1|TRBJ2-3
CASSWTGVAADTQYF
TGCGCCAGCAGCTGGACAGGGGTGGCGGCAGATACGCAGTATTTT
>-|TRBV6-5|TRBJ2-1
CASSSPYNEQFF
TGTGCCAGCAGTTCTCCGTACAATGAGCAGTTCTTC
>-|TRBV5-4|TRBJ1-6
CASSLGAGMNSPLHF
TGTGCCAGCAGCTTGGGAGCAGGGATGAATTCACCCCTCCACTTT
>TRBD1|TRBV5-6|TRBJ1-6
CASRFTGGNYNSPLHF
TGTGCCAGCAGGTTTACAGGGGGCAACTATAATTCACCCCTCCACTTT
>TRBD2|TRBV6-5|TRBJ2-3
CASSYTSGHTDTQYF
TGTGCCAGCAGTTACACTAGCGGACACACAGATACGCAGTATTTT
>TRBD1|TRBV2|TRBJ1-1
CASSRDRVNTEAFF
TGTGCCAGCAGTAGGGACAGGGTGAACACTGAAGCTTTCTTT
>-|TRBV5-6|TRBJ2-4
CASSRPEVAKNIQYF
TGTGCCAGCAGCAGGCCTGAGGTAGCCAAAAACATTCAGTACTTC
>-|TRBV10-3|TRBJ1-3
CAISDRRPIYF
TGTGCCATCAGTGACAGGCGACCCATATATTTT
>TRBD1|TRBV28|TRBJ2-7
CASSISGGELAGQYF
TGTGCCAGCAGCATCTCAGGGGGTGAACTTGCAGGGCAGTACTTC
>TRBD1|TRBV6-1|TRBJ2-3
CASSRTTGMRDTQYF
TGTGCCAGCAGCAGGACGACAGGGATGAGGGATACGCAGTATTTT
>-|TRBV25-1|TRBJ2-3
CASSGGGPSSTDTQYF
TGTGCCAGCAGTGGAGGGGGTCCATCGAGCACAGATACGCAGTATTTT